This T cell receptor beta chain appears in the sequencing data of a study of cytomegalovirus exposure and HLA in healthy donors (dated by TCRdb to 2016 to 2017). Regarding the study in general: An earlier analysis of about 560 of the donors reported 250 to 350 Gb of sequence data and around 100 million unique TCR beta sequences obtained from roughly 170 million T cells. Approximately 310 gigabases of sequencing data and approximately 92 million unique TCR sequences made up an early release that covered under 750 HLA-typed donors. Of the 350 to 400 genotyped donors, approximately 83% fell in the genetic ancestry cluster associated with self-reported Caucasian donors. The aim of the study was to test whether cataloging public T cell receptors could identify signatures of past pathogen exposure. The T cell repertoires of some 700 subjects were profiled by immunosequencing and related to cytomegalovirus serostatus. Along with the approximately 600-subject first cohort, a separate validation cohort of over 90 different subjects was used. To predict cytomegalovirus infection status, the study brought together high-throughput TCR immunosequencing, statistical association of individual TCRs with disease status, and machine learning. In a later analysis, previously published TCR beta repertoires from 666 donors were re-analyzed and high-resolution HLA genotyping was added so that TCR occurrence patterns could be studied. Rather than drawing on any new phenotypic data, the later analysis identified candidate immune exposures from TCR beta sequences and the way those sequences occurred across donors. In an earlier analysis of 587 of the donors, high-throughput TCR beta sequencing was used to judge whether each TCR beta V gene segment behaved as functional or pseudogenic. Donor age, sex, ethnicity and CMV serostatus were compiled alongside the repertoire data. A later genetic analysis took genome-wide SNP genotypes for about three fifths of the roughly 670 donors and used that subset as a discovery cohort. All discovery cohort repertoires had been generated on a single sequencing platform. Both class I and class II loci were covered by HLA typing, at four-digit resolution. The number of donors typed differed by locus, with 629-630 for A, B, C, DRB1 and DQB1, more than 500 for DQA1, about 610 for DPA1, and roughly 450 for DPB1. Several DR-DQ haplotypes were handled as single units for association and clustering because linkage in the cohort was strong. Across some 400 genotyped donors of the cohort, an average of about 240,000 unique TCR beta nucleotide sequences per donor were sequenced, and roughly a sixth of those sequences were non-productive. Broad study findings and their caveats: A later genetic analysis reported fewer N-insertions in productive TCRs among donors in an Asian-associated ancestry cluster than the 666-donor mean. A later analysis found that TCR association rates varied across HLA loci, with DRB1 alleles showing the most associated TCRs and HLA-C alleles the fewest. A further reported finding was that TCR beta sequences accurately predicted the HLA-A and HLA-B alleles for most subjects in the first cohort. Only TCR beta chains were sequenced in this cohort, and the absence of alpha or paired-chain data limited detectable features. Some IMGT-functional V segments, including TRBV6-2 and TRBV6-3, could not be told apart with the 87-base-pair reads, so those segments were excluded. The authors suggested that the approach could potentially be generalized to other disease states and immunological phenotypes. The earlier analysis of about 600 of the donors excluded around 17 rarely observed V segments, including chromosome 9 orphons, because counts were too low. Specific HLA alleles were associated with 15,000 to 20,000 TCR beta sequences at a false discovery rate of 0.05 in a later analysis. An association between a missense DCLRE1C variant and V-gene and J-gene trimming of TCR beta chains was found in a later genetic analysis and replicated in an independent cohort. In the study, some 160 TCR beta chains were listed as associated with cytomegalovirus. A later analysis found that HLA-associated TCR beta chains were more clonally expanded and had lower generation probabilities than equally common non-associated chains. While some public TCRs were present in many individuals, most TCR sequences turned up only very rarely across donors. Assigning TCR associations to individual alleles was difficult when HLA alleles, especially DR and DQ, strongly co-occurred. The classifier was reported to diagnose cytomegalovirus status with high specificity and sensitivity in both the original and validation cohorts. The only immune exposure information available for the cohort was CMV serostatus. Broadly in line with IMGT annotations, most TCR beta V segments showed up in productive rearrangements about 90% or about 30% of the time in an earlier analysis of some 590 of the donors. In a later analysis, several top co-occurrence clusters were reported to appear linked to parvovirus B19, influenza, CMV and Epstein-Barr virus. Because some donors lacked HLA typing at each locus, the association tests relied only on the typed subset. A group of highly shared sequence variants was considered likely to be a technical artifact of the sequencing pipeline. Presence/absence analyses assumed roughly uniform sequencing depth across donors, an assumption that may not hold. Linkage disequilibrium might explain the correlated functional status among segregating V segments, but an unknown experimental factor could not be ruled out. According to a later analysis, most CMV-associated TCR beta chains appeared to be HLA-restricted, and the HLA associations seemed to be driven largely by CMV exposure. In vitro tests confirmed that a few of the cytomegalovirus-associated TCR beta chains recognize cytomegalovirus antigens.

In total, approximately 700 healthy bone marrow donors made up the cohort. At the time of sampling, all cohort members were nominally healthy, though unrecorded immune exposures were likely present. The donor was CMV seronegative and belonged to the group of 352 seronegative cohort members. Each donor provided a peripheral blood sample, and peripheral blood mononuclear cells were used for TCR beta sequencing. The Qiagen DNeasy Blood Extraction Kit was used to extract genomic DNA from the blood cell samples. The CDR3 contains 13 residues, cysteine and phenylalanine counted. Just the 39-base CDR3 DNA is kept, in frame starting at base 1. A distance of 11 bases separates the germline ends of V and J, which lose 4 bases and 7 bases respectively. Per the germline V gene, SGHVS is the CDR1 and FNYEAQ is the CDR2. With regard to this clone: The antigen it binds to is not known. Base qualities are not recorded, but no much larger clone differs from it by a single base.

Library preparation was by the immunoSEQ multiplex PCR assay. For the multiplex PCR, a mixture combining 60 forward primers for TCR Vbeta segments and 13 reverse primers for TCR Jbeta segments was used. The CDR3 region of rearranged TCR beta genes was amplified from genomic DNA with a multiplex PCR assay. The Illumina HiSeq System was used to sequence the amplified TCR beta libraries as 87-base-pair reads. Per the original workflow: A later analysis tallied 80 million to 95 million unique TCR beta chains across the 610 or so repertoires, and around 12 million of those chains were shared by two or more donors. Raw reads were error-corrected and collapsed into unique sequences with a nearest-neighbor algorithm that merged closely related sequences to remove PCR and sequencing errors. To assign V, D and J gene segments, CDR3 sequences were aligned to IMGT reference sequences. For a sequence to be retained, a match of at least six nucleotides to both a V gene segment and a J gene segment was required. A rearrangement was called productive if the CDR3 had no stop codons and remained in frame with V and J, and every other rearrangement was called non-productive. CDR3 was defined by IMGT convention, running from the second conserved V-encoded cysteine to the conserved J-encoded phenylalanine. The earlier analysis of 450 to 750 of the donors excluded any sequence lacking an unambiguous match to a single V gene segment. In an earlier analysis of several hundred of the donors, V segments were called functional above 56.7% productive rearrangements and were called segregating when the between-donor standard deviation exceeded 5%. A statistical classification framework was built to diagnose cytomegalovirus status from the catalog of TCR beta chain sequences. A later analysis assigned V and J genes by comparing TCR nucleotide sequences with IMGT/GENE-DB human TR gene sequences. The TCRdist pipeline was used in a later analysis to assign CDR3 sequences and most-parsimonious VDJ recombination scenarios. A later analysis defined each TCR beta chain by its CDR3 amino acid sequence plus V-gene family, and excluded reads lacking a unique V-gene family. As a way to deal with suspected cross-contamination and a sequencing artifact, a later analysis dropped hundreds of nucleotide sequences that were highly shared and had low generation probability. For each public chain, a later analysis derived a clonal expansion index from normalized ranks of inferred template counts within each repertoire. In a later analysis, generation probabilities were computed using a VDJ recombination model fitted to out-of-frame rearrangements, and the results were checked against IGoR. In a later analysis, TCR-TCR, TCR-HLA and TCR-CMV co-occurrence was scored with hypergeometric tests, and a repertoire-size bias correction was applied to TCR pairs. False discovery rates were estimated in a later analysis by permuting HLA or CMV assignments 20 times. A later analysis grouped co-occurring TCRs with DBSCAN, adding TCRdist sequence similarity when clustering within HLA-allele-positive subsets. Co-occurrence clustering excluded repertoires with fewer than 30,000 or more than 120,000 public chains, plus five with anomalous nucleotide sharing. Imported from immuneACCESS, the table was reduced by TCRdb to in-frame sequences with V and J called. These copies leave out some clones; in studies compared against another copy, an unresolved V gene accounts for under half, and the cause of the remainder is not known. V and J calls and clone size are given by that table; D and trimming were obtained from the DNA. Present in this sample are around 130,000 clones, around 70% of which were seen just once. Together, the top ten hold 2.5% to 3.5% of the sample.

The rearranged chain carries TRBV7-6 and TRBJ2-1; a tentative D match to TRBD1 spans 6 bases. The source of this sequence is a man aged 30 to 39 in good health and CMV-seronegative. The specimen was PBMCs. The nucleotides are TGTGCCAGCAGCTCCCTACAGGGTAATGAGCAGTTCTTC. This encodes CASSSLQGNEQFF. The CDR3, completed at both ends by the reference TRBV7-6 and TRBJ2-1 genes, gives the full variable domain GAGVSQSPRYKVTKRGQDVALRCDPISGHVSLYWYRQALGQGPEFLTYFNYEAQQDKSGLPNDRFSAERPEGSISTLTIQRTEQRDSAMYRCASSSLQGNEQFFGPGTRLTVL.